This T cell receptor beta chain appears in the sequencing data of a study of shared clonotypes between healthy human individuals. Overall study context: Donors were a couple of women and a few men aged 18 to 49.

Regarding this clone: Its antigen is undetermined. This same CDR3 is encoded by further DNA sequences in the sample.

Germline loops: CDR1 MNHEY, CDR2 SVGAGI. This CDR3 contains 13 residues. The V segment lost 6 bases and the J segment 6 bases; nucleotides outside the gene matches: 8. CD45RO-negative CD8 cells positively selected for CCR7 made up the naive population, which excluded terminally differentiated effector memory CD45RA+ cells. Per the authors' pipeline: ImmunoSEQ gave junction-only sequences without quality scores, so filtering differed. Libraries were prepared by immunoSEQ multiplex PCR; TCRdb keeps only in-frame clonotypes and omits some of them. V, J and clone size reflect that table, while D and trimming were determined from the DNA. The sample yields 2 million to 2.5 million clones, approximately 94% seen once. Findings and caveats of the study: Non-shared clonotypes showed lower generation probabilities than clonotypes common to all four donors. A generally larger estimated richness was seen in naive subsets than in memory subsets.

The source material was naive CD8+ T cells from PBMCs. V gene TRBV6-5 combines with J gene TRBJ2-7, with 7 bases aligning to TRBD2. This TCR was sampled from a man younger than 35 in good health. Some clones in this sample may be carry-over from other donors' samples. The CDR3 DNA reads TGTGCCAGCAGCCCACGACTAGCACGCGAGCAGTACTTC. It encodes CASSPRLAREQYF.